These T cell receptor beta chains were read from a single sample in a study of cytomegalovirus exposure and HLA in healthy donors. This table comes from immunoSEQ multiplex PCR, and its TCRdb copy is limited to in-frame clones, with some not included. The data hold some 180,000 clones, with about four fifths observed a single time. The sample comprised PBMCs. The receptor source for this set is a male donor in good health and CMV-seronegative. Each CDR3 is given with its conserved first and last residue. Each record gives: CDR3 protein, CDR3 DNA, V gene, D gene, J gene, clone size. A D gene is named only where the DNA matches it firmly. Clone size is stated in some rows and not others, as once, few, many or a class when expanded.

CDR3: CASSQDRGYYGYTF; DNA: TGTGCCAGCAGCCAAGATCGGGGGTACTATGGCTACACCTTC; V: TRBV14; D: -; J: TRBJ1-2; size: -
CDR3: CASRPTPYSNQPQHF; DNA: TGCGCCAGCAGGCCCACCCCCTATAGCAATCAGCCCCAGCATTTT; V: TRBV5-1; D: -; J: TRBJ1-5; size: -
CDR3: CASSIPTGGISYEQYF; DNA: TGTGCCAGTAGTATCCCGACAGGGGGCATCTCCTACGAGCAGTACTTC; V: TRBV19; D: TRBD1; J: TRBJ2-7; size: -
CDR3: CASSAWFLRGVDYGYTF; DNA: TGTGCCAGCAGTGCGTGGTTTTTGCGGGGGGTGGACTATGGCTACACCTTC; V: TRBV2; D: -; J: TRBJ1-2; size: -
CDR3: CASSREIEQFF; DNA: TGTGCCAGCAGCCGGGAGATTGAGCAGTTCTTC; V: TRBV11-2; D: -; J: TRBJ2-1; size: -
CDR3: CASRSGSGNTIYF; DNA: TGCGCCAGCAGGTCAGGCTCTGGAAACACCATATATTTT; V: TRBV5-1; D: -; J: TRBJ1-3; size: -
CDR3: CASSFVSTRTGRTGELFF; DNA: TGTGCCAGCAGTTTTGTTTCGACCCGGACAGGGCGCACCGGGGAGCTGTTTTTT; V: TRBV27; D: TRBD1; J: TRBJ2-2; size: -
CDR3: CASSLQGNYGYTF; DNA: TGTGCCAGCAGTCTACAGGGAAACTATGGCTACACCTTC; V: TRBV5-6; D: -; J: TRBJ1-2; size: once
CDR3: CASSYDPSGTTDTQYF; DNA: TGTGCCAGCAGTTACGATCCTAGCGGGACCACAGATACGCAGTATTTT; V: TRBV6-5; D: TRBD2; J: TRBJ2-3; size: few
CDR3: CASSFRDRPSYEQYF; DNA: TGTGCCAGCAGTTTCCGGGACAGACCCTCCTACGAGCAGTACTTC; V: TRBV28; D: TRBD1; J: TRBJ2-7; size: -
CDR3: CAGHGTGGAFTEAFF; DNA: TGTGCCGGACATGGGACAGGGGGCGCTTTCACTGAAGCTTTCTTT; V: TRBV28; D: TRBD1; J: TRBJ1-1; size: few
CDR3: CASSQAGQGLPGELFF; DNA: TGCGCCAGCAGCCAAGCGGGACAGGGCTTACCCGGGGAGCTGTTTTTT; V: TRBV4-1; D: TRBD1; J: TRBJ2-2; size: -
CDR3: CASSPGGSSGTAKEQFF; DNA: TGTGCCAGCAGCCCCGGGGGGTCTAGCGGGACGGCCAAGGAGCAGTTCTTC; V: TRBV5-4; D: TRBD2; J: TRBJ2-1; size: few
CDR3: CASSRGYEQYF; DNA: TGCGCCAGCAGCAGAGGCTACGAGCAGTACTTC; V: TRBV5-1; D: -; J: TRBJ2-7; size: few
CDR3: CASSQGPNSYNEQFF; DNA: TGTGCCAGCTCCCAGGGGCCTAACTCCTACAATGAGCAGTTCTTC; V: TRBV6-5; D: -; J: TRBJ2-1; size: few
CDR3: CASSLAVGEVGGYTF; DNA: TGCGCCAGCAGCTTGGCCGTAGGGGAAGTGGGAGGCTACACCTTC; V: TRBV5-1; D: -; J: TRBJ1-2; size: -
CDR3: CASSVDGTPYGYTF; DNA: TGTGCCAGCAGCGTAGACGGGACACCCTATGGCTACACCTTC; V: TRBV9; D: -; J: TRBJ1-2; size: -
CDR3: CASSYSSVLRTYEQYF; DNA: TGTGCCAGCAGTTACTCGAGCGTTCTCCGGACCTACGAGCAGTACTTC; V: TRBV6-6; D: -; J: TRBJ2-7; size: -
CDR3: CAWSVQGNTEAFF; DNA: TGTGCCTGGAGTGTACAGGGGAACACTGAAGCTTTCTTT; V: TRBV30; D: -; J: TRBJ1-1; size: -
CDR3: CAYSSRAAMNTEAFF; DNA: TGTGCATACTCTTCCAGGGCCGCGATGAACACTGAAGCTTTCTTT; V: TRBV30; D: -; J: TRBJ1-1; size: -
CDR3: CASSPGTGTGNGYTF; DNA: TGCGCCAGCAGCCCCGGGACCGGGACAGGGAATGGCTACACCTTC; V: TRBV5-1; D: TRBD1; J: TRBJ1-2; size: few
CDR3: CASALEYEQYF; DNA: TGTGCCAGCGCACTAGAGTACGAGCAGTACTTC; V: TRBV18; D: -; J: TRBJ2-7; size: -